The rows below give T cell receptor beta chains drawn from one sample of a study of T cells in pancreatic ductal adenocarcinoma. The assay was immunoSEQ multiplex PCR, and TCRdb's table has in-frame clones only and misses some. Counted here are 97,000 or so clones, 90% to 95% occurring once; the ten biggest clones make up roughly 3.1%. Source material: PBMCs. These TCRs come from a human donor with pancreatic ductal adenocarcinoma. Each CDR3 is given with its conserved first and last residue. D genes are given only for firm matches. The size field is filled for only some rows; it gives once, few, many or a size class.

TRBJ2-2 17 . TRBV5-1 TRBD1 TGCGCCAGCAGCTTGGGACAGGGGGCCCCGGGCACCGGGGAGCTGTTTTTT CASSLGQGAPGTGELFF
TRBJ1-2 15 . TRBV28 TRBD1 TGTGCCAGCAGTTTAATGGGACAGGGGTACTATGGCTACACCTTC CASSLMGQGYYGYTF
TRBJ1-5 17 . TRBV4-1 TRBD1 TGCGCCAGCAGCCAGGCGGGGACAGCCCTTTCCAATCAGCCCCAGCATTTT CASSQAGTALSNQPQHF
TRBJ1-1 15 . TRBV18 TRBD1 TGTGCCAGCTCACCCGGACAGGCCATGAACACTGAAGCTTTCTTT CASSPGQAMNTEAFF
TRBJ1-3 13 few TRBV30 . TGTGCCTGGAGTCTGGAGGCCGGAAACACCATATATTTT CAWSLEAGNTIYF
TRBJ2-1 14 few TRBV7-9 TRBD2 TGTGCCAGCAGATGGGGGGGTGGCGGTAATGAGCAGTTCTTC CASRWGGGGNEQFF
TRBJ2-7 18 . TRBV27 TRBD2 TGTGCCAGCAGCCGAAGGACTAGCCAGCTCCAAGGTCCCTACGAGCAGTACTTC CASSRRTSQLQGPYEQYF
TRBJ1-2 16 . TRBV7-9 TRBD1 TGTGCCAGCAGCCCTCAGTACCCGGGACAGGGGATGGGCTACACCTTC CASSPQYPGQGMGYTF
TRBJ2-1 15 . TRBV5-1 TRBD2 TGCGCCAGCAGCTCAGGGACTAGCGATTCTGGTGAGCAGTTCTTC CASSSGTSDSGEQFF
TRBJ2-4 15 . TRBV4-3 TRBD1 TGCGCCAGCAGCCAAGATATGACAGGGGCCAACATTCAGTACTTC CASSQDMTGANIQYF
TRBJ2-7 13 . TRBV15 . TGTGCCACCAGCAGAGAGGCCAACTACGAGCAGTACTTC CATSREANYEQYF
TRBJ1-5 15 . TRBV19 TRBD1 TGTGCCAGTAGTACCCGACAGGGCTCTAATCAGCCCCAGCATTTT CASSTRQGSNQPQHF
TRBJ2-1 13 once TRBV7-8 . TGTGCCAGCAGCTCGGGACTCCTCGAAACACAGTTCTTC CASSSGLLETQFF
TRBJ2-7 14 . TRBV7-2 TRBD2 TGTGCCAGCAGCTTAGCAGCGGGAGCTTACGAGCAGTACTTC CASSLAAGAYEQYF
TRBJ2-7 15 once TRBV7-2 . TGTGCCAGCAGCTTAGCGCCACTAGCTACCGCCGAGCAGTACTTC CASSLAPLATAEQYF
TRBJ2-7 17 . TRBV18 TRBD1 TGTGCCAGCTCGCCTAAAACAAGAGGACAGGGTTCGTACGAGCAGTACTTC CASSPKTRGQGSYEQYF